Following are 25 T cell receptor beta chains from one sample sequenced in a study of T cells after yellow fever vaccination. One entry per CDR3 protein results from TCRdb running MiXCR on the 5' RACE reads. The data show 400,000 or so distinct CDR3 sequences, roughly a sixth seen once. The starting material was PBMCs, obtained before the yellow fever booster vaccination. These receptors originate from a man in his late teens or twenties who received the YFV17D yellow fever vaccine.

V usage is TRBV3-1 and J usage is TRBJ2-4; D remains ambiguous. The V end lost 0 bases, the J end lost 1 base, and 4 bases lay between the germline ends. Germline V gives CDR1 LGHDT, CDR2 YNNKEL (reference sequence). The CDR3 runs 14 residues. CDR3: CASSQDLAKNIQYF. The DNA of the CDR3 is TGTGCCAGCAGCCAAGACTTGGCCAAAAACATTCAGTACTTC.

This clonotype was seen more than once but under ten times. The chain employs TRBV5-1 and TRBJ2-2; 11 nucleotides agree with TRBD1. Per the germline V gene, CDR1 is SGHRS and CDR2 is YFSETQ. The CDR3 sequence is 17 residues long. The J segment lost 6 bases and the V segment lost 4 bases, leaving 11 bases of the junction unmatched. CDR3 sequence (DNA): TGCGCCAGCAGCCCAGCTAGCGGGACAGGGGGAGCCGGGGAGCTGTTTTTT. Protein sequence: CASSPASGTGGAGELFF.

The V gene is TRBV10-3, the J gene TRBJ2-3, with D possibly being TRBD1 or TRBD2 (5 bases each). The length of the CDR3 is 16 residues. Per the germline V gene, CDR1 is ENHRY and CDR2 is SYGVKD. Trimming stripped 4 bases from V and 0 bases from J, with 14 bases between. Here the CDR3 DNA reads TGTGCCATCAGTGTAACTAGGGGTTGGAGCACAGATACGCAGTATTTT. Encoded protein: CAISVTRGWSTDTQYF.

This clonotype was recorded a few times. This chain links TRBV30 with TRBJ2-3; D unresolved. The CDR3 length is 12 residues. The V and J ends lost 3 bases and 2 bases respectively, with 6 bases between them. Per the germline V gene, CDR1 is GTSNPN and CDR2 is SVGIG (reference sequence). CDR3 nucleotides: TGTGCCTGGAGGGAGTACACAGATACGCAGTATTTT. Protein sequence: CAWREYTDTQYF. The full variable domain, completed using reference TRBV30 and TRBJ2-3, is SQTIHQWPATLVQPVGSPLSLECTVEGTSNPNLYWYRQAAGRGLQLLFYSVGIGQISSEVPQNLSASRPQDRQFILSSKKLLLSDSGFYLCAWREYTDTQYFGPGTRLTVL.

There are a few counts of this clonotype. The chain carries TRBV28 and TRBJ2-6; D is possibly TRBD1 (6 bases). V lost 6 bases, J lost 0 bases, and 12 bases lay in between. CDR1 and CDR2 from the germline V gene are MDHEN and SYDVKM. This CDR3 has 16 amino acids. The CDR3 bases are TGTGCCAGCAGACCGGCAGGGGTCTCTGGGGCCAACGTCCTGACTTTC. Its protein is CASRPAGVSGANVLTF.

V is TRBV7-9 and J is TRBJ1-5, with D possibly matching TRBD1 (5 bases). The length of the CDR3 is 17 residues. Trimming removed 2 bases at V and 2 bases at J, with 16 bases between. CDR1 SEHNR and CDR2 FQNEAQ come from the germline V gene (reference sequence). The CDR3 coding sequence is TGTGCCAGCAGCTTATACAATTATGGGGGGGGCAATCAGCCCCAGCATTTT. This translates into CASSLYNYGGGNQPQHF.

This clonotype was recorded a few times. The chain couples TRBV20-1 to TRBJ1-3, with D maybe TRBD1 (5 bases). The CDR3 totals 17 residues. V was trimmed by 0 bases and J by 3 bases, leaving 18 bases between them. Germline lookup yields CDR1 DFQATT and CDR2 SNEGSKA (reference sequence). CDR3 residues: CSARDSRGSGDGNTIYF. The CDR3 region has the DNA TGCAGTGCTAGAGATTCCCGGGGGTCTGGGGATGGAAACACCATATATTTT.

The chain combines TRBV6-6 with TRBJ1-4; unclear D gene. Germline V gene data show CDR1 as MNHNY and CDR2 as SVGAGI (reference sequence). There are 12 residues in the CDR3. Trimming cost V 5 bases and J 13 bases, with 14 bases left between them. The DNA of the CDR3 is TGTGCCAGCAGTCCCCCGTCCTACCTACTGTTTTTT. It specifies CASSPPSYLLFF.

The CDR3 nucleotides are TGCGCCAGCAGCTTGAGCCGACAGGCGGGTGAAAAACTGTTTTTT. Translating it yields CASSLSRQAGEKLFF. The chain employs TRBV5-1 and TRBJ1-4; possible D gene TRBD1, 6 bases. This CDR3 is 15 amino acids long. CDR1 and CDR2 (germline): SGHRS, YFSETQ. Deletions cut 1 base from V and 7 bases from J, with 14 bases between.

This chain connects TRBV7-2 to TRBJ2-3, with D perhaps matching TRBD2 (5 bases). Trimming removed 2 bases at V and 4 bases at J, with 10 bases between. The CDR3 extends over 14 amino acids. CDR1 and CDR2 from the germline V gene are SGHTA and FQGNSA. The CDR3 DNA sequence: TGTGCCAGCAGCTTAAGGAGGTTCCCAGATACGCAGTATTTT. As protein: CASSLRRFPDTQYF.

This rearrangement joins TRBV20-1 to TRBJ2-4; D might be TRBD1 (5 bases). In germline, CDR1 is DFQATT, CDR2 SNEGSKA (reference sequence). The CDR3 totals 13 residues. Trimming took off 5 bases at V and 6 bases at J, with 14 bases between the two ends. The CDR3 protein is CSAGHGAPNIQYF. The CDR3, as DNA: TGCAGTGCTGGACATGGGGCGCCAAACATTCAGTACTTC.

The V gene is TRBV28, the J gene TRBJ2-2; no definite D call. CDR3 size: 14 residues. The germline CDR1 and CDR2 sequences are MDHEN and SYDVKM. Trimming stripped 1 base from V and 6 bases from J, with 9 bases between. CDR3 amino acids: CASSLFAAPGELFF. Here the CDR3 DNA reads TGTGCCAGCAGTTTATTCGCGGCCCCCGGGGAGCTGTTTTTT.

The genes are TRBV6-5 and TRBJ2-5; D may be TRBD2 (5 bases). V was trimmed by 0 bases and J by 1 base, leaving 6 bases between them. Germline V gene data show CDR1 as MNHEY and CDR2 as SVGAGI. The CDR3 is 14 amino acids. Here the CDR3 reads CASSYSGVQETQYF. The CDR3 DNA is TGTGCCAGCAGTTACTCCGGGGTCCAAGAGACCCAGTACTTC.

The chain is built from TRBV7-8 and TRBJ2-6; 7 bases are a match to TRBD1. From germline, CDR1 is SGHVS and CDR2 FQNEAQ. The V gene end was trimmed by 3 bases and the J gene end by 2 bases; junction bases not matched to a gene: 7. The CDR3 runs 17 residues. The CDR3: CASSFRQGSAGANVLTF. CDR3 DNA: TGTGCCAGCAGCTTTAGACAGGGATCTGCTGGGGCCAACGTCCTGACTTTC. Complete variable domain (other parts from reference TRBV7-8 and TRBJ2-6): GAGVSQSPRYKVAKRGQDVALRCDPISGHVSLFWYQQALGQGPEFLTYFQNEAQLDKSGLPSDRFFAERPEGSVSTLKIQRTQQEDSAVYLCASSFRQGSAGANVLTFGAGSRLTVL.

For the CDR3, the DNA is TGCGCCAGCAGCTTGGAATTCCATGACTATGGCTACACCTTC. This translates into CASSLEFHDYGYTF. The J gene is TRBJ1-2, the V gene TRBV5-1; D is uncertain. V shed 0 bases and J shed 3 bases, with 9 bases lying between them. The length of the CDR3 is 14 residues. The germline V gene encodes CDR1 SGHRS and CDR2 YFSETQ. The full variable domain, rest sourced from reference TRBV5-1 and TRBJ1-2, is KAGVTQTPRYLIKTRGQQVTLSCSPISGHRSVSWYQQTPGQGLQFLFEYFSETQRNKGNFPGRFSGRQFSNSRSEMNVSTLELGDSALYLCASSLEFHDYGYTFGSGTRLTVV.

This rearrangement joins TRBV4-3 to TRBJ2-5; D possibly uses TRBD1 or TRBD2 (6 bases each). This CDR3 contains 16 residues. Trimming took 0 bases from V and 0 from J, leaving 11 bases between them. The germline V gene encodes CDR1 LGHNA and CDR2 YSLEER. CDR3 amino acids: CASSQDPGDNQETQYF. In DNA, the CDR3 is TGCGCCAGCAGCCAAGATCCGGGGGACAACCAAGAGACCCAGTACTTC.

This clonotype has a handful of counts. V usage is TRBV7-9 and J usage is TRBJ2-1; 9 positions match TRBD2. The CDR3 extends over 15 amino acids. The germline gives CDR1 SEHNR, CDR2 FQNEAQ (reference sequence). J was trimmed by 5 bases and V by 7 bases; bases with no gene match: 9. CDR3: CASIPAGGLNNEQFF. The CDR3 DNA sequence: TGTGCCAGCATTCCAGCGGGGGGCCTCAACAATGAGCAGTTCTTC.

The chain joins TRBV29-1 to TRBJ1-2; D is possibly TRBD1 (5 bases). This CDR3 spans 14 amino acids. The V end lost 4 bases, the J end lost 4 bases, and 16 bases lay between the germline ends. The V gene's germline CDR1 is SQVTM and CDR2 ANQGSEA. The CDR3 DNA sequence: TGCAGCGTTGGAGAAACGTGGGGGGGCTATGGCTACACCTTC. It is translated as CSVGETWGGYGYTF.

This clonotype was detected many times. The genes are TRBV29-1 and TRBJ2-1; perhaps TRBD2 as D (6 bases). The germline CDR1 and CDR2 sequences are SQVTM and ANQGSEA. V was shortened by 7 bases and J by 6 bases, with 13 bases between the two germline ends. The CDR3 has 12 amino acids. The CDR3 DNA reads as TGCAGCGGGGGGACTCCGCCCAATGAGCAGTTCTTC. Protein sequence: CSGGTPPNEQFF.

This clonotype was counted only a few times. The chain recombines TRBV24-1 with TRBJ2-3; TRBD2 matches 8 bases. Germline V gene data show CDR1 as KGHDR and CDR2 as SFDVKD. J was trimmed by 0 bases and V by 7 bases; bases with no gene match: 8. CDR3 length equals 16 residues. As DNA, the CDR3 is TGTGCCACCAGCGACCCGGGGGGGAGGAGCACAGATACGCAGTATTTT. Encoded protein: CATSDPGGRSTDTQYF.

This clonotype was seen only a few times. The chain links TRBV6-5 to TRBJ2-5; no clear D. V was clipped by 5 bases and J by 0 bases, with 10 bases between them. This CDR3 spans 14 amino acids. CDR1 and CDR2 from the germline V gene are MNHEY and SVGAGI. The CDR3 sequence is CASSPGVYQETQYF. CDR3 nucleotides: TGTGCCAGCAGTCCTGGGGTGTACCAAGAGACCCAGTACTTC.

V and J are TRBV7-8 and TRBJ2-1; TRBD2 aligns across 10 bases. CDR1 and CDR2 from the germline V gene are SGHVS and FQNEAQ. The trim removed 1 base at V and 7 bases at J, leaving 10 bases unmatched. This CDR3 has 17 residues. The CDR3 reads CASSLVGLAGALNEQFF. As DNA, the CDR3 is TGTGCCAGCAGCTTAGTGGGGCTAGCGGGGGCCTTAAATGAGCAGTTCTTC.

The chain uses TRBV7-6 and TRBJ1-2; D possibly corresponds to TRBD1 (6 bases). Germline V gene lookup returns CDR1 SGHVS and CDR2 FNYEAQ. This CDR3 is 13 amino acids long. The V gene lost 3 bases and the J gene lost 5 bases, with 10 bases spanning the gap. This CDR3 is CASSFNRDYGYTF. DNA of the CDR3: TGTGCCAGCAGCTTTAACAGGGATTATGGCTACACCTTC.

The chain recombines TRBV12-3 or TRBV12-4 with TRBJ2-5; D remains ambiguous. Trimming stripped 5 bases from V and 2 bases from J, with 12 bases between. The CDR3 spans 14 residues. The CDR3 spells CASSPEERQETQYF. CDR3 sequence (DNA): TGTGCCAGCAGTCCAGAGGAGCGTCAAGAGACCCAGTACTTC.

This clonotype was detected only a few times. This sequence joins TRBV4-1 and TRBJ1-4; the match to TRBD1 covers 7 bases. The germline V gene encodes CDR1 MGHRA and CDR2 YSYEKL. The length of the CDR3 is 15 residues. The J segment lost 2 bases and the V segment lost 4 bases, leaving 4 bases of the junction unmatched. CDR3 in amino acids: CASSRPTGTNEKLFF. CDR3 nucleotides: TGCGCCAGCAGCCGACCGACAGGGACTAATGAAAAACTGTTTTTT.